This T cell receptor (beta chain) stems from a study of T cell clones after liver transplantation. Study at large: Draws occurred before transplant, before withdrawal, and after complete or failed withdrawal. General study results and limits: Low donor cell numbers restricted donor-reactive repertoire measurement in two subjects.

Unstimulated PBMCs were sorted into CD3+CD4+ and CD3+CD8+ populations. V was clipped by 3 bases and J by 0 bases, with 9 bases between them. Germline loops: CDR1 SNHLY, CDR2 FYNNEI. CDR3 length: 14 amino acids. Here immunoSEQ multiplex PCR was the method, and the copy in TCRdb shows in-frame clones only, minus some. The repertoire holds around 97,000 clones, with about 86% as singletons. This clone was counted a few times. Its antigen is undetermined. V gene TRBV2 combines with J gene TRBJ2-7; D remains ambiguous. This TCR came from a human patient who received a liver transplant. The T cells may partly be graft donor cells. The material sequenced was CD4+ T cells from blood, taken around 4 years after liver transplant. The CDR3 DNA reads TGTGCCAGCAGTGATGATAGGATCTCCTACGAGCAGTACTTC. Translating it yields CASSDDRISYEQYF.